This T cell receptor beta chain was captured in a study of cytomegalovirus exposure and HLA in healthy donors. Study observations and caveats: Three chains tied to CMV proved CMV antigen-specific in vitro. Subsequent analysis revealed that first-cohort TCR clusters tended to co-occur in the 130 or so validation repertoires. Overall, around 160 TCR beta chains were annotated as cytomegalovirus-associated. Cytomegalovirus status was reportedly diagnosed by the classifier with high sensitivity and specificity.

Trimming left V 4 bases short and J 3 bases short, with 18 bases between. The germline V gene has CDR1 MNHNS and CDR2 SASEGT. The CDR3 totals 17 residues. Assay used: immunoSEQ multiplex PCR; TCRdb lists only in-frame clones, some missing. The sample shows 50,000 to 65,000 clones, over 85% of them seen only once. This clone was seen a few times. Its antigen is unidentified. The TCR sequence derives from a woman between 18 and 29 years old in good health and CMV-seropositive. Source material: PBMCs. This sequence joins TRBV6-1 and TRBJ1-4; D possibly corresponds to TRBD1 (5 bases). DNA of the CDR3: TGTGCCAGCAGTGCCTCGACAGTCTGGGGTTCTAATGAAAAACTGTTTTTT. Protein product: CASSASTVWGSNEKLFF.